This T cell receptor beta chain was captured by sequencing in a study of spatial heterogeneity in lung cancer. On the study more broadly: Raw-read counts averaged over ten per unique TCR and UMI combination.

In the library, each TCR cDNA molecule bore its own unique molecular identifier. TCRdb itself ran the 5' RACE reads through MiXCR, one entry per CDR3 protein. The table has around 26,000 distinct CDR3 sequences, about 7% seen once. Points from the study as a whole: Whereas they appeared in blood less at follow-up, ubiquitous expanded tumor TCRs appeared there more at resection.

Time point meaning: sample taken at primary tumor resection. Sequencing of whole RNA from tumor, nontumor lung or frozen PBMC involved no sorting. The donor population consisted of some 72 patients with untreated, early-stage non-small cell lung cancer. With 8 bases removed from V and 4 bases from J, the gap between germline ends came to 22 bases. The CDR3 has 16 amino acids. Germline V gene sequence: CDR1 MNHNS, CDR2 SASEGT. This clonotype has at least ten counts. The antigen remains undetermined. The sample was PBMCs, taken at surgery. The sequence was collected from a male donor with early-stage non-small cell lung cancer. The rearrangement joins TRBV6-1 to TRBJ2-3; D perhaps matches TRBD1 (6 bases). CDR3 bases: TGTGCCAGCGGCTGGAACACACAGGGCAGGGCAGATACGCAGTATTTT. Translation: CASGWNTQGRADTQYF.